One and the same sample provided the 25 T cell receptor beta chains below, sequenced in a study of tumor-infiltrating lymphocytes in localized non-small cell lung cancer. Clones were read by immunoSEQ multiplex PCR, and TCRdb kept only the in-frame ones, dropping some. This table has 15,000 to 20,000 clones, less than 50% appearing once. Sequenced sample: lung tumor tissue. These receptor sequences come from a human donor with non-small cell lung cancer.

The V gene is TRBV9, the J gene TRBJ1-2; D gene uncertain. The V end lost 0 bases, the J end lost 0 bases, and 9 bases lay between the germline ends. CDR1 and CDR2 (germline): SGDLS, YYNGEE. This CDR3 region has 15 residues. CDR3 DNA: TGTGCCAGCAGCGTAGGTGTCAGCGCTAACTATGGCTACACCTTC. Its protein is CASSVGVSANYGYTF.

The chain links TRBV4-3 to TRBJ2-2; D is undetermined. V was shortened by 0 bases and J by 0 bases, with 11 bases between the two germline ends. Looked up from germline, CDR1 is LGHNA and CDR2 is YSLEER. This CDR3 is built from 17 residues. The DNA for the CDR3 is TGCGCCAGCAGCCAAGATCGGGCAGATACGAACACCGGGGAGCTGTTTTTT. It codes for CASSQDRADTNTGELFF.

The rearrangement joins TRBV6-6 to TRBJ2-1, with 11 bases that match TRBD2. J was trimmed by 6 bases and V by 5 bases; bases with no gene match: 3. The length of the CDR3 is 14 residues. Germline V gene data show CDR1 as MNHNY and CDR2 as SVGAGI (reference sequence). DNA of the CDR3: TGTGCCAGCAGTCAGGGGACTAGCGGCAATGAGCAGTTCTTC. Translation gives CASSQGTSGNEQFF.

V usage is TRBV19 and J usage is TRBJ1-6, with unresolved D. The CDR3 runs 12 residues. Germline CDR1 LNHDA, CDR2 SQIVND (reference sequence). V lost 6 bases to trimming and J lost 9 bases, with 9 bases between them. This CDR3 reads CASSGVPSPLHF. CDR3 nucleotides: TGTGCCAGTAGCGGCGTTCCTTCACCCCTCCACTTT.

This clone is medium-sized by share. V is TRBV6-1 and J is TRBJ1-3; possibly TRBD1 for D (6 bases). The CDR3 contains 17 residues. Germline V CDR1 and CDR2: MNHNS, SASEGT. Between the trimmed V and J ends, which lost 1 base and 2 bases, there was a span of 15 bases. CDR3 loop: CASSEGLGDTAGNTIYF. CDR3 bases: TGTGCCAGCAGTGAAGGTTTGGGGGACACTGCTGGAAACACCATATATTTT.

The V gene is TRBV29-1, the J gene TRBJ2-7; TRBD1 matches at 7 bases. The CDR3 spans 13 residues. CDR1 is SQVTM, CDR2 ANQGSEA, per germline. V shed 4 bases and J 1 base; nucleotides not matched to a gene: 4. The CDR3 protein is CSVVPGGSYEQYF. The CDR3 nucleotides read TGCAGCGTTGTCCCAGGGGGTTCCTACGAGCAGTACTTC.

This clone was observed a few times. The rearrangement uses TRBV5-1 and TRBJ2-1; D is uncertain. This CDR3 spans 12 amino acids. Between the trimmed V and J ends, which lost 1 base and 5 bases, there was a span of 4 bases. Germline V gene sequence: CDR1 SGHRS, CDR2 YFSETQ. The CDR3 region has the DNA TGCGCCAGCAGCTTGTTCGACAATGAGCAGTTCTTC. It yields the protein CASSLFDNEQFF.

This clone ranks as medium-sized. The chain employs TRBV11-3 and TRBJ2-3; TRBD1 matches 8 bases. CDR1 is SGHNT, CDR2 YENEEA, per germline. This CDR3 comprises 15 residues. Trimming removed 5 bases from V and 4 bases from J; junction bases left unmatched: 8. CDR3 sequence: CASSPGQGGADTQYF. CDR3 in DNA: TGTGCCAGCAGCCCAGGACAGGGCGGGGCAGATACGCAGTATTTT.

This sequence joins TRBV7-2 and TRBJ2-7; D not certain. Trimming took off 2 bases at V and 3 bases at J, with 11 bases between the two ends. This CDR3 is built from 14 residues. Germline CDR1 is SGHTA and CDR2 is FQGNSA. CDR3 nucleotide sequence: TGTGCCAGCAGCTTAAGTGCATTCGGCTACGAGCAGTACTTC. Its protein is CASSLSAFGYEQYF.

This clone is large within its sample. V usage is TRBV11-2 and J usage is TRBJ2-3; D is ambiguous. Germline V gives CDR1 SGHAT, CDR2 FQNNGV. This CDR3 has 14 residues. Between the trimmed V and J ends, which lost 1 base and 0 bases, there was a span of 5 bases. The CDR3 protein is CASSLGGSTDTQYF. DNA of the CDR3: TGTGCCAGCAGCTTAGGGGGAAGCACAGATACGCAGTATTTT.

By sample fraction, this clone is large. V usage is TRBV30 and J usage is TRBJ1-2; 7 nucleotides agree with TRBD1. Germline CDR1 is GTSNPN and CDR2 is SVGIG (reference sequence). The CDR3 is made up of 11 amino acids. The V and J ends lost 8 bases and 0 bases, in that order; junction bases with no gene match: 0. As DNA, the CDR3 is TGTGCCGGGACAGCTAACTATGGCTACACCTTC. This translates into CAGTANYGYTF.

The genes are TRBV19 and TRBJ2-5, with a possible D match to TRBD1 (6 bases). Gene TRBJ2-7 matches the end of the DNA better, so the J call may be wrong. Germline V gene sequence: CDR1 LNHDA, CDR2 SQIVND (reference sequence). This CDR3 contains 14 residues. The CDR3 here is CASSIARGPYEQYF. For the CDR3, the DNA is TGTGCCAGTAGTATCGCCAGGGGACCCTACGAGCAGTACTTC.

This chain uses TRBV2 with TRBJ1-4, with D tentatively TRBD1 (6 bases). Trimming cost V 8 bases and J 5 bases, with 15 bases left between them. Germline assignment: CDR1 SNHLY and CDR2 FYNNEI. The CDR3 covers 14 residues. The CDR3 here is CASRGRRGNEKLFF. CDR3 DNA sequence: TGTGCCAGCCGTGGTAGGAGGGGGAATGAAAAACTGTTTTTT.

V is TRBV28 and J is TRBJ2-6, with TRBD1 matching over 12 bases. This CDR3 comprises 19 residues. Germline loops: CDR1 MDHEN, CDR2 SYDVKM. Germline trimming cut 4 bases from V and 4 bases from J; bases unmatched to any gene: 11. For the CDR3, the DNA is TGTGCCAGCAGTTCCTCCCCCCCGGGACAGGGGGCCGGGGCCAACGTCCTGACTTTC. As protein: CASSSSPPGQGAGANVLTF.

This clone was observed a few times. This chain connects TRBV6-6 to TRBJ1-2; a weak D match, TRBD1 (5 bases). Trimming shortened V by 6 bases and J by 4 bases, and 15 bases separated the two germline ends. Germline V gene data show CDR1 as MNHNY and CDR2 as SVGAGI (reference sequence). The CDR3 contains 14 residues. CDR3 coding DNA: TGTGCCAGCAGCCTAATACAGGCCCCCTATGGCTACACCTTC. Protein sequence: CASSLIQAPYGYTF.

This clone turned up a few times. The chain is built from TRBV6-5 and TRBJ1-4; TRBD1 agrees at 11 bases. The CDR3 is 16 residues long. Germline loops: CDR1 MNHEY, CDR2 SVGAGI. V shed 3 bases, J shed 14 bases, and the junction held 14 bases outside the gene matches. The CDR3 DNA is TGTGCCAGCAGTTATCCCCCTCCGGGACAGGGGGGTAGTCTGTTTTTT. Translating gives CASSYPPPGQGGSLFF.

This clone was picked up a small number of times. This chain uses TRBV6-5 with TRBJ2-7; 12 bases fit TRBD2. The V and J ends lost 6 bases and 4 bases, in that order; junction bases with no gene match: 7. Per the germline V gene, CDR1 is MNHEY and CDR2 is SVGAGI. The CDR3 sequence is 15 residues long. The CDR3 here is CASRLLAGGSYEQYF. The CDR3 nucleotides read TGTGCCAGCAGGTTACTAGCGGGGGGTTCTTACGAGCAGTACTTC.

The rearrangement links TRBV27 to TRBJ2-5; the match to TRBD1 covers 8 bases. CDR1 and CDR2 from the germline V gene are MNHEY and SMNVEV (reference sequence). CDR3 length equals 16 residues. V shed 5 bases, J shed 4 bases, and the junction held 12 bases outside the gene matches. For the CDR3, the DNA is TGTGCCAGCAGTCCCCTGGACAGGGTGGGGGGAGAGACCCAGTACTTC. Protein: CASSPLDRVGGETQYF.

This clone has just a few counts. This rearrangement joins TRBV28 to TRBJ2-5, with a possible D match to TRBD1 (6 bases). This CDR3 spans 13 amino acids. Trimming removed 3 bases from V and 4 bases from J, with 9 bases in between. Per the germline V gene, CDR1 is MDHEN and CDR2 is SYDVKM. This CDR3 is CASSFSDRETQYF. The DNA for the CDR3 is TGTGCCAGCAGTTTTTCGGACAGAGAGACCCAGTACTTC.

The V call is TRBV4-1, the J call TRBJ2-1; 11 bases line up with TRBD2. This CDR3 contains 19 residues. Germline CDR1 reads MGHRA; CDR2 reads YSYEKL. The J segment lost 8 bases and the V segment lost 4 bases, leaving 19 bases of the junction unmatched. The CDR3 sequence: CASSPKSASGGRRIHEQFF. For the CDR3, the DNA is TGCGCCAGCAGCCCCAAGTCGGCTAGCGGGGGGCGTCGGATCCATGAGCAGTTCTTC.

This clone was detected only a few times. V and J are TRBV5-4 and TRBJ2-1; 9 bases agree with TRBD1. Germline V gene data show CDR1 as SGHNT and CDR2 as YYREEE (reference sequence). Unmatched junction bases numbered 9, after V lost 4 bases and J lost 4 bases. This CDR3 has 16 amino acids. CDR3 residues: CASSQAGQGGYNEQFF. In DNA form, the CDR3 reads TGTGCCAGCAGCCAGGCGGGACAGGGAGGATACAATGAGCAGTTCTTC.

This clone was detected only a few times. The chain combines TRBV30 with TRBJ1-5; 10 bases align to TRBD1. The CDR3 has 16 amino acids. Per germline, CDR1 GTSNPN and CDR2 SVGIG (reference sequence). Trimming cost V 0 bases and J 2 bases; bases outside gene matches: 4. The CDR3 spells CAWSVDRGPGNQPQHF. The DNA for the CDR3 is TGTGCCTGGAGTGTAGACAGGGGGCCCGGCAATCAGCCCCAGCATTTT.

By frequency in the sample, this clone is medium-sized. This sequence joins TRBV2 and TRBJ1-5, with D perhaps matching TRBD1 (5 bases). The CDR3 is 13 amino acids. The V and J ends lost 4 bases and 6 bases respectively, with 10 bases between them. Germline V gene data show CDR1 as SNHLY and CDR2 as FYNNEI. DNA for the CDR3: TGTGCCAGCAGTGGGGGACTCGGTCAGCCCCAGCATTTT. Encoded protein: CASSGGLGQPQHF.

V and J are TRBV30 and TRBJ1-5, with 7 bases lining up with TRBD1. CDR1 and CDR2 (germline): GTSNPN, SVGIG (reference sequence). The J segment lost 0 bases and the V segment lost 0 bases, leaving 23 bases of the junction unmatched. There are 22 residues in the CDR3. The CDR3 DNA follows: TGTGCCTGGAGTGTACCAAACAGCCTGGGGGGCAGGGGGTTACGTAGCAATCAGCCCCAGCATTTT. This translates into CAWSVPNSLGGRGLRSNQPQHF.

This clone was recorded many times. The chain recombines TRBV15 with TRBJ2-1; 7 positions match TRBD1. The CDR3 consists of 17 residues. J lost 3 bases, V lost 2 bases, and 10 bases had no gene match. From germline, CDR1 is LNHNV and CDR2 YYDKDF (reference sequence). In nucleotides, the CDR3 is TGTGCCACCAGCAGATACCCCCGGGACAGCCGCTACAATGAGCAGTTCTTC. Translated: CATSRYPRDSRYNEQFF.